One sample yielded the 22 T cell receptor beta chains listed below, sequenced in a study of human T cells and chemical hapten exposure. TCRdb re-derived calls from the RACE reads in MiXCR, one entry per CDR3 protein. The data contain under 100,000 distinct CDR3 sequences, 11% of them singletons. Sample time point: patch test 3, about 24 weeks after DPC sensitization. Treatment defined: therapeutic diphenylcyclopropenone sensitization with weekly scalp DPC. Sequences were derived from whole blood, sampled in connection with sensitization to the hapten diphenylcyclopropenone (DPC). These receptors were obtained from a woman aged 50 to 60 with alopecia areata. Some clones in this sample may be carry-over from other donors' samples.

The chain employs TRBV3-1 and TRBJ1-2, with D possibly matching TRBD1 (5 bases). Trimming took off 2 bases at V and 8 bases at J, with 18 bases between the two ends. Germline CDR1 and CDR2: LGHDT and YNNKEL (reference sequence). The CDR3 is made up of 15 amino acids. CDR3 protein: CASSQSERGSGGYTF. CDR3 coding DNA: TGTGCCAGCAGCCAAAGCGAGCGGGGGTCCGGCGGCTACACCTTC.

There are a few counts of this clonotype. The rearrangement joins TRBV28 to TRBJ2-1; possibly TRBD1 for D (6 bases). The germline CDR1 and CDR2 sequences are MDHEN and SYDVKM. Trimming left V 2 bases short and J 14 bases short, with 16 bases between. CDR3 length: 13 residues. The CDR3 DNA sequence: TGTGCCAGCAGTTTAGGGGGCGCACCCGACGAGTTCTTC. The encoded protein is CASSLGGAPDEFF.

The CDR3: CASSPPGETGSPLHF. The CDR3 DNA follows: TGTGCCAGCTCACCACCGGGGGAGACCGGATCACCCCTCCACTTT. The J gene is TRBJ1-6, the V gene TRBV18; tentative D call: TRBD1 (5 bases). V was pared by 0 bases and J by 10 bases, with 13 bases between. This CDR3 is 15 amino acids long. The germline V gene has CDR1 KGHSH and CDR2 LQKENI.

This clonotype was picked up a small number of times. For the CDR3, the DNA is TGTGCCTGGAGTGTTTGGACAGGGTTCGATGAGCAGTTCTTC. It encodes CAWSVWTGFDEQFF. The rearrangement joins TRBV30 to TRBJ2-1, with 8 nucleotides matching TRBD1. CDR1 is GTSNPN, CDR2 SVGIG, per germline (reference sequence). Germline trimming cut 0 bases from V and 8 bases from J; bases unmatched to any gene: 6. The CDR3 sequence is 14 residues long. Full variable domain (missing parts from reference TRBV30 and TRBJ2-1): SQTIHQWPATLVQPVGSPLSLECTVEGTSNPNLYWYRQAAGRGLQLLFYSVGIGQISSEVPQNLSASRPQDRQFILSSKKLLLSDSGFYLCAWSVWTGFDEQFFGPGTRLTVL.

This clonotype was seen many times. For the CDR3, the DNA is TGTGCCAGCTCACCACTCCAAGAGGCAGATACGCAGTATTTT. Translated, it gives CASSPLQEADTQYF. The chain carries TRBV18 and TRBJ2-3; D ambiguous. Germline V gene sequence: CDR1 KGHSH, CDR2 LQKENI. This CDR3 has 14 residues. Deletions cut 1 base from V and 4 bases from J, with 9 bases between.

There are a few counts of this clonotype. The CDR3 sequence is CASSPQGTDGTEAFF. In DNA, the CDR3 is TGTGCCAGCTCACCACAAGGGACGGATGGGACTGAAGCTTTCTTT. The chain carries TRBV18 and TRBJ1-1, with TRBD1 as a possible D gene (5 bases). V was cut by 1 base and J by 5 bases, with 14 bases left in between. The CDR3 contains 15 residues. Germline CDR1 reads KGHSH; CDR2 reads LQKENI.

The chain uses TRBV12-3 or TRBV12-4 and TRBJ2-3, with D unresolved. This CDR3 has 16 amino acids. V lost 6 bases and J lost 4, with 20 bases in between. CDR3 coding DNA: TGTGCCAGCAGGGGCTGGGCGGACCAAACCCCAGATACGCAGTATTTT. Amino acid sequence: CASRGWADQTPDTQYF.

The chain carries TRBV6-1 and TRBJ2-7; 8 bases match TRBD1. CDR3 size: 15 residues. Germline V gene lookup returns CDR1 MNHNS and CDR2 SASEGT. Trimming cost V 1 base and J 6 bases; bases outside gene matches: 8. Here the CDR3 reads CASSEVPGQVREQYF. DNA for the CDR3: TGTGCCAGCAGTGAAGTCCCGGGACAGGTCCGCGAGCAGTACTTC.

This clonotype was counted many times. This chain joins TRBV7-2 and TRBJ2-7; 9 bases map to TRBD1. Germline-derived CDR1 and CDR2 are SGHTA and FQGNSA. The junction had 4 bases not matched to a gene; V was cut back by 5 bases and J by 2 bases. The CDR3 runs to 14 residues. The CDR3 nucleotides read TGTGCCAGCAGCACGGGACAGGGAACCTACGAGCAGTACTTC. Its protein product is CASSTGQGTYEQYF.

Comment on this clonotype: With a much larger clone just one base away, this may be a read error. The chain combines TRBV20-1 with TRBJ2-2; the D gene is possibly TRBD2 (6 bases). This CDR3 is built from 15 residues. Germline CDR1 reads DFQATT; CDR2 reads SNEGSKA (reference sequence). This CDR3 is CSARDLAGNTGGLFF. CDR3 DNA: TGCAGTGCTAGAGATCTCGCAGGGAACACCGGGGGGCTGTTTTTT.

This clonotype was picked up many times. This chain uses TRBV7-3 with TRBJ1-1; a weak D match, TRBD1 (6 bases). The CDR3 extends over 15 amino acids. Trimming removed 1 base at V and 1 base at J, with 10 bases between. Germline V CDR1 and CDR2: SGHTA, FQGTGA. The CDR3 loop is CASSLRGPKNTEAFF. CDR3 DNA sequence: TGTGCCAGCAGCTTAAGGGGGCCTAAGAACACTGAAGCTTTCTTT.

This clonotype appeared a few times. The rearrangement joins TRBV29-1 to TRBJ2-7; either TRBD1 or TRBD2 may supply D (7 bases each). This CDR3 has 13 amino acids. The germline V gene encodes CDR1 SQVTM and CDR2 ANQGSEA. The ends were cut back, 1 base at V and 4 bases at J, with 11 bases in the middle. As DNA, the CDR3 is TGCAGCGTTGAAGCGCAGGGGGGGTACGAGCAGTACTTC. Its translation: CSVEAQGGYEQYF.

This clonotype has more than one count but fewer than ten. The chain employs TRBV28 and TRBJ1-4; D possibly corresponds to TRBD1 (6 bases). This CDR3 is 14 amino acids long. With 7 bases removed from V and 8 bases from J, the gap between germline ends came to 17 bases. Germline assignment: CDR1 MDHEN and CDR2 SYDVKM. Here the CDR3 reads CASTTSVRGEKLFF. DNA for the CDR3: TGTGCCAGCACCACCTCCGTCAGGGGCGAAAAACTGTTTTTT.

DNA of the CDR3: TGCAGTGCTAGGCAGGGGGGGAACACCGGGGAGCTGTTTTTT. It codes for CSARQGGNTGELFF. The chain carries TRBV20-1 and TRBJ2-2; maybe TRBD1 (7 bases). Looked up from germline, CDR1 is DFQATT and CDR2 is SNEGSKA (reference sequence). The CDR3 spans 14 residues. V was pared by 3 bases and J by 1 base, with 9 bases between.

The V gene is TRBV24-1, the J gene TRBJ2-1; D is uncertain. The CDR3 consists of 14 residues. CDR1 and CDR2 (germline): KGHDR, SFDVKD. Trimming pared 4 bases from V and 2 bases from J, leaving 8 bases between. The CDR3 is CATSEGSPYNEQFF. The CDR3 nucleotides read TGTGCCACCAGTGAAGGCTCCCCCTACAATGAGCAGTTCTTC.

V and J are TRBV19 and TRBJ2-5; TRBD1 aligns across 8 bases. Germline V lookup: CDR1 LNHDA, CDR2 SQIVND (reference sequence). Losses at the gene ends were 7 bases for V and 3 bases for J; bases not matched to a gene: 4. This CDR3 has 13 residues. The CDR3 region has the DNA TGTGCCAGTACCCCAGGGGGCGAAGAGACCCAGTACTTC. Its translation is CASTPGGEETQYF.

This clonotype was found a few times. The V and J genes are TRBV30 and TRBJ1-3, with D maybe TRBD1 (6 bases). The CDR3 has 15 amino acids. The germline V and J ends were trimmed by 3 bases and 0 bases, with 12 bases remaining between them. CDR1 is GTSNPN, CDR2 SVGIG, per germline (reference sequence). CDR3 region: CAWRKTGLSGNTIYF. The CDR3 nucleotides are TGTGCCTGGAGGAAGACAGGTCTCTCTGGAAACACCATATATTTT.

The chain couples TRBV19 to TRBJ2-3, with D perhaps TRBD2 (5 bases). This CDR3 contains 15 residues. CDR1 is LNHDA and CDR2 is SQIVND in the germline V gene (reference sequence). The germline V and J ends were trimmed by 9 bases and 6 bases, with 22 bases remaining between them. In nucleotides, the CDR3 is TGTGCCAGCCGAGCCAGCGGTGGATTAGGGGATACGCAGTATTTT. Translation: CASRASGGLGDTQYF.

The chain recombines TRBV6-2 or TRBV6-3 with TRBJ2-3, with TRBD2 identical over 7 bases. The CDR3 has 17 amino acids. Trimming cost V 4 bases and J 2 bases; bases outside gene matches: 12. Germline CDR1 is MNHEY and CDR2 is SVGEGT. CDR3 bases: TGTGCCAGCAGTTCCGCTCTACTAGCGCAATACACAGATACGCAGTATTTT. Translating gives CASSSALLAQYTDTQYF.

A few counts support this clonotype. J is TRBJ1-5 and V is TRBV12-3 or TRBV12-4, with D hard to call. This CDR3 region has 15 residues. With 5 bases removed from V and 3 bases from J, the gap between germline ends came to 14 bases. The CDR3 nucleotides read TGTGCCAGCAGTCCACCTGGACGGGTCAATCAGCCCCAGCATTTT. This sequence encodes CASSPPGRVNQPQHF.

This clonotype turned up a few times. The chain couples TRBV28 to TRBJ2-7; D might be TRBD1 or TRBD2, each matching 5 bases. The V gene lost 4 bases and the J gene lost 2 bases, with 12 bases spanning the gap. CDR3 size: 14 residues. CDR1 is MDHEN, CDR2 SYDVKM, per germline. CDR3 protein: CASSSTVGAYEQYF. DNA of the CDR3: TGTGCCAGCAGTTCGACAGTGGGGGCCTACGAGCAGTACTTC.

The V and J genes are TRBV9 and TRBJ1-2, with D uncertain. CDR1 is SGDLS, CDR2 YYNGEE, per germline. Trimming took 0 bases from V and 10 from J, leaving 13 bases between them. This CDR3 contains 13 residues. The CDR3 DNA reads TGTGCCAGCAGCGTAGCCACTCAGAACGTCTACACCTTC. This codes for CASSVATQNVYTF.